A selection of T cell receptor beta chains follows, all from one sample in a study of chemoradiotherapy in HPV16-positive cancers. Method: immunoSEQ multiplex PCR; TCRdb's copy keeps in-frame clones and lacks some. The sample yields about 21,000 clones, approximately 86% seen once. The material sequenced was blood, taken from a patient who underwent chemoradiotherapy. These receptor sequences come from a human donor with HPV-associated anogenital cancer. CDR3s include the opening cysteine and the closing phenylalanine or tryptophan. The order of the fields is CDR3 length, V gene, CDR3 protein.

cdr3_length: 14
v_call: TRBV7-2
cdr3_aa: CASRRDRRSYEQYF

cdr3_length: 14
v_call: TRBV7-2
cdr3_aa: CASSTTSGRGEQYF

cdr3_length: 15
v_call: TRBV10-2
cdr3_aa: CASSEQAGGGNTIYF

cdr3_length: 13
v_call: TRBV7-9
cdr3_aa: CASSLEVNYGYTF

cdr3_length: 13
v_call: TRBV10-3
cdr3_aa: CAISESSRDTQYF

cdr3_length: 13
v_call: TRBV14
cdr3_aa: CAILGARGDIQYF

cdr3_length: 11
v_call: TRBV19
cdr3_aa: CAGRANYGYTF

cdr3_length: 15
v_call: TRBV5-1
cdr3_aa: CASSPLGTANTEAFF

cdr3_length: 15
v_call: TRBV7-2
cdr3_aa: CASSLASEGRETQYF

cdr3_length: 13
v_call: TRBV30
cdr3_aa: CAWSPPGNYGYTF

cdr3_length: 11
v_call: TRBV7-9
cdr3_aa: CASSLSGEQFF

cdr3_length: 15
v_call: TRBV18
cdr3_aa: CASSPPQGVKNIQYF

cdr3_length: 15
v_call: TRBV19
cdr3_aa: CASSTIAGGTDTQYF

cdr3_length: 14
v_call: TRBV19
cdr3_aa: CASQEDISSYEQYF

cdr3_length: 13
v_call: TRBV2
cdr3_aa: CASSNPRLGGYTF

cdr3_length: 15
v_call: TRBV2
cdr3_aa: CASSALTSVSYEQYF

cdr3_length: 15
v_call: TRBV6-1
cdr3_aa: CASTTDRAVNTEAFF

cdr3_length: 15
v_call: TRBV11-2
cdr3_aa: CASSSYQGKAYEQYF

cdr3_length: 18
v_call: TRBV5-1
cdr3_aa: CASSRVAGGPGSYNEQFF

cdr3_length: 17
v_call: TRBV14
cdr3_aa: CASSPRTGAEANYGYTF

cdr3_length: 18
v_call: TRBV4-3
cdr3_aa: CASSQDKGLAGADGELFF

cdr3_length: 17
v_call: TRBV27
cdr3_aa: CASSYLDPGQGAGGYTF

cdr3_length: 16
v_call: TRBV25-1
cdr3_aa: CASSDSDRGLKDTQYF

cdr3_length: 13
v_call: TRBV6-5
cdr3_aa: CASGLLGGQPQHF

cdr3_length: 16
v_call: TRBV6-6
cdr3_aa: CASSYMKGVGNTEAFF

cdr3_length: 12
v_call: TRBV19
cdr3_aa: CASKGPGQPQHF

cdr3_length: 16
v_call: TRBV9
cdr3_aa: CASTDLYYRGNQPQHF

cdr3_length: 13
v_call: TRBV5-1
cdr3_aa: CASSSPRGTEAFF

cdr3_length: 17
v_call: TRBV11-3
cdr3_aa: CASVGTSVWGDQETQYF

cdr3_length: 13
v_call: TRBV29-1
cdr3_aa: CSVREGPAETQYF

cdr3_length: 18
v_call: TRBV27
cdr3_aa: CASSLFGGASSYNSPLHF

cdr3_length: 15
v_call: TRBV19
cdr3_aa: CASSISGTPLNEQFF

cdr3_length: 15
v_call: TRBV15
cdr3_aa: CATSRDFHRGTEAFF

cdr3_length: 16
v_call: TRBV5-1
cdr3_aa: CASSLVGGWNYNEQFF